This T cell receptor (beta chain) stems from a study of human T cells and chemical hapten exposure. The CDR3 runs 12 residues. Germline values: CDR1 LGHNA, CDR2 YNFKEQ. With 3 bases removed from V and 1 base from J, the gap between germline ends came to 3 bases. The time point is: patch test 1, 2 weeks after DPC sensitization. Treatment reported: therapeutic diphenylcyclopropenone sensitization with weekly scalp DPC. Patients had alopecia, were aged 18 to 70, and were not pregnant. This clonotype has a count of ten or more. Its antigen is unknown. MiXCR was run by TCRdb on the RACE reads, yielding one entry per CDR3 protein. The data show about 360,000 distinct CDR3 sequences, roughly 4.8% seen once. Findings and caveats of the study: The count of PT1 expanded TCRs correlated positively with patch test score.

V usage is TRBV4-2 and J usage is TRBJ1-1, with D unclear. The receptor was derived from a woman in her fifties or sixties with alopecia areata. Some clones in this sample may be carry-over from other donors' samples. The sequencing used whole blood, collected in connection with sensitization to the hapten diphenylcyclopropenone (DPC). CDR3 sequence (DNA): TGTGCCAGCAGCCATAAGAACACTGAAGCTTTCTTT. As protein: CASSHKNTEAFF.